These T cell receptor beta chains were read from a single sample in a study of T cells in Graves' hyperthyroidism and ophthalmopathy. Each CDR3 protein is one row after TCRdb ran MiXCR on the multiplex PCR reads. The sample holds hundreds of thousands of distinct CDR3 sequences; roughly 23% are singletons and the top ten take under 55%. The sequencing sample was made of blood. These receptors were collected from a woman between 65 and 79 years old with Graves' ophthalmopathy. Each CDR3 is given with its conserved first and last residue. The order of the fields is clone size, D gene, V gene, J gene, CDR3 DNA, CDR3 protein. A D gene is named only where the DNA matches it firmly. The size field is filled for only some rows; it gives once, few, many or a size class.

abundance: .; d_gene: .; v_gene: TRBV19; j_gene: TRBJ1-2; CDR3nt: TGTGCCAGTAGTCAGCCGGGGGGCTATGGCTACACCTTC; CDR3aa: CASSQPGGYGYTF
abundance: .; d_gene: .; v_gene: TRBV6-1; j_gene: TRBJ1-5; CDR3nt: TGTGCCAGCAGTCCCTCCCTCCGGCAGCCCCAGCATTTT; CDR3aa: CASSPSLRQPQHF
abundance: few; d_gene: TRBD2; v_gene: TRBV6-1; j_gene: TRBJ2-2; CDR3nt: TGTGCCAGCAGTGAATTTGGGCTAGCGGGAACCGGGGAGCTGTTTTTT; CDR3aa: CASSEFGLAGTGELFF
abundance: .; d_gene: .; v_gene: TRBV12-3/TRBV12-4; j_gene: TRBJ2-1; CDR3nt: TGTGCCAGCAGTTCTGGTGGCATCAAGCAGTTCTTC; CDR3aa: CASSSGGIKQFF
abundance: few; d_gene: TRBD2; v_gene: TRBV20-1; j_gene: TRBJ2-1; CDR3nt: TGCAGTGCTAGGGGCAAGCGGGGGAGTTACAATGAGCAGTTCTTC; CDR3aa: CSARGKRGSYNEQFF
abundance: many; d_gene: .; v_gene: TRBV12-3/TRBV12-4; j_gene: TRBJ2-1; CDR3nt: TGTGCCAGCAGTTTAAGAACGGGAGTCTGGGATGAGCAGTTCTTC; CDR3aa: CASSLRTGVWDEQFF
abundance: many; d_gene: .; v_gene: TRBV12-3/TRBV12-4; j_gene: TRBJ1-6; CDR3nt: TGTGCCAGCACCACCGGCACGGCGGATTCACCCCTCCACTTT; CDR3aa: CASTTGTADSPLHF
abundance: few; d_gene: TRBD2; v_gene: TRBV10-1; j_gene: TRBJ2-5; CDR3nt: TGCGCCAGCAGTGACGGGAGGTGGGAGACCCAGTACTTC; CDR3aa: CASSDGRWETQYF
abundance: few; d_gene: .; v_gene: TRBV7-2; j_gene: TRBJ2-5; CDR3nt: TGTGCCAGCAGCCCCCAGACCGGGAGACAAGAGACCCAGTACTTC; CDR3aa: CASSPQTGRQETQYF
abundance: few; d_gene: TRBD2; v_gene: TRBV20-1; j_gene: TRBJ2-4; CDR3nt: TGCAGTGCTAGAGAGGCTAGCGGGAACGTCAAAAACATTCAGTACTTC; CDR3aa: CSAREASGNVKNIQYF
abundance: .; d_gene: TRBD2; v_gene: TRBV11-2; j_gene: TRBJ2-7; CDR3nt: TGTGCCAGCAGCCATAAGCGGGGGGGGGCAGGAAATTATTACGAGCAGTACTTC; CDR3aa: CASSHKRGGAGNYYEQYF